This TCR beta chain stems from a study of blood T cell repertoires in COVID-19 (dated by TCRdb to the early 2020s). Looking at the study overall: Collaborator samples came from the United States, Italy and Spain and covered acute and convalescent phases of COVID-19. The material from the prospective study consisted of cDNA or gDNA derived from T cells, B-cell-depleted T cells, or PBMCs. Subjects who had been exposed to COVID-19, were actively infected with it, or had recovered from it provided the deeply sampled blood TCRbeta repertoires that made up the dataset. The repertoires were made available in a free public database intended to serve as a resource for research on the immune response to SARS-CoV-2. The samples were drawn from the first 160 participants of the ongoing ImmuneRACE study and from roughly 1,300 subjects provided by 6 global collaborators. A de-identified subject ID, COVID-19 status, age in years and sex were almost always included in the sample metadata. Where available, HLA class I and class II types were taken from metadata supplied by the sample provider and were not determined by assay-based typing. Points the paper makes about the study in general: How much clinical and demographic metadata was included differed by source and by participant, and the metadata was provided uncurated.

Collaborating institutions collected whole blood in K2EDTA tubes following their own protocols. For TCRbeta analysis, collaborators shipped samples in one of three forms: frozen whole blood, isolated PBMCs, or DNA extracted from either of those sample types. As for this clone: This receptor's antigen is unknown. No base quality values were provided; no much bigger clone lies one nucleotide off.

TCRbeta CDR3 regions were amplified from genomic DNA using the immunoSEQ Assay, a bias-controlled multiplex PCR. The original pipeline was this. Nucleated cell counts per sample were estimated from amplification of reference gene primers within the assay. To quantify the absolute abundance of each unique TCRbeta CDR3 rearrangement, sequence reads were collapsed and filtered. For each sample, productive Simpson clonality was calculated by taking the square root of Simpson's diversity index across productive rearrangements. Here the immuneACCESS table is served through TCRdb, limited to in-frame sequences with V and J called. Missing clones are a known gap in these copies; in checked studies unresolved V genes cover under half, and the rest lacks a known reason. V and J calls plus clone size are reproduced from that table; the DNA served to infer D and trimming. This sample holds about 130,000 clones; around 85% were observed only once. The leading ten clones occupy 3.5% to 5% of the sample.

The germline V gene gives CDR1 as SGDLS and CDR2 as YYNGEE. V lost 0 bases and J lost 3 bases, and the count of bases not matched to a germline gene is 6. CDR3 length: 16 amino acids, cysteine to phenylalanine. Just the 48-base CDR3 DNA is kept, in frame starting at base 1. Sequenced input: peripheral blood. The sequence was obtained from a human donor in a cohort sampled during active COVID-19. The rearrangement joined TRBV9 to TRBJ2-7; 10 junctional bases match TRBD1. The CDR3 here reads CASSVGVGQGNYEQYF. In nucleotide form, the sequence is TGTGCCAGCAGCGTAGGGGTGGGACAGGGGAACTACGAGCAGTACTTC.